One and the same sample provided the 4 T cell receptor beta chains below, sequenced in a study of post-analysis software for immune sequencing data. Sequencing libraries made from TCR beta cDNA carried unique molecular identifiers. One entry per CDR3 protein results from TCRdb running MiXCR on the PCR reads. The sample yields about half a million distinct CDR3 sequences, 34% seen once. No antigens are known for them. Regarding the study as a whole: Patients had higher frequencies than controls of about 5 TRBV segments, including TRBV5-6, TRBV5-1 and TRBV20-1.

Sequences were obtained from blood. The receptors were gathered from a girl under 18 with multiple sclerosis.

V gene TRBV3-1 combines with J gene TRBJ2-5; D possibly uses TRBD1 or TRBD2 (7 bases each). The J call may be in error: the DNA end matches TRBJ2-7 better. The CDR3 extends over 15 amino acids. From germline, CDR1 is LGHDT and CDR2 YNNKEL (reference sequence). This CDR3 is CASSYAGGANYEQYF. In DNA, the CDR3 is TGTGCCAGCAGTTACGCAGGGGGGGCCAACTACGAGCAGTACTTC.

J is TRBJ2-7 and V is TRBV20-1; tentatively, D is TRBD1 or TRBD2 (6 bases each). Germline lookup yields CDR1 DFQATT and CDR2 SNEGSKA (reference sequence). V lost 2 bases, J lost 3 bases, and 14 bases lay in between. The CDR3 extends over 14 amino acids. The CDR3 region is CSARRLVGGYEQYF. The CDR3 DNA is TGCAGTGCTAGAAGACTAGTAGGGGGCTACGAGCAGTACTTC.

V usage is TRBV10-3 and J usage is TRBJ2-1; D ambiguous. Germline CDR1 and CDR2: ENHRY and SYGVKD. The CDR3 spans 11 residues. The ends were cut back, 2 bases at V and 8 bases at J, with 4 bases in the middle. The CDR3 is CAISEGYEQFF. The CDR3 DNA sequence: TGTGCCATCAGTGAGGGCTATGAGCAGTTCTTC.

This clonotype was seen only a few times. The V and J genes are TRBV24-1 and TRBJ1-2; D is possibly TRBD1 (5 bases). The ends were cut back, 2 bases at V and 7 bases at J, with 10 bases in the middle. The CDR3 totals 13 residues. Germline loops: CDR1 KGHDR, CDR2 SFDVKD. Here the CDR3 reads CATSDWGRVGYTF. CDR3 nucleotides: TGTGCCACCAGTGATTGGGGCAGGGTTGGCTACACCTTC.